Presented here are 5 T cell receptor beta chains from one specimen sequenced in a study of regulatory T cells in long-lasting Graves disease. Time point reported: persistent/refractory GD, antithyroid drugs over 5 years with positive TRAb. Making the TCR library involved RNA that had been extracted from PBMCs. Investigators prepared the TCR beta libraries by applying iRepertoire HTBI primers and Arm-PCR of CDR3 regions. In TCRdb, the multiplex PCR reads were re-called with MiXCR into one record per CDR3 protein. Of around 510,000 distinct CDR3 sequences in the sample, 20% to 25% are singletons; the top ten hold less than 9%. The input for sequencing was peripheral blood mononuclear cells (PBMCs), taken when the disease was refractory, from a patient treated with antithyroid drugs. The receptors derive from a female donor with Graves disease.

This clonotype appeared many times. The rearrangement links TRBV14 to TRBJ2-5, with D unresolved. The V end was cut by 1 base, the J end by 0 bases, with 9 bases between. CDR1 is SGHDN, CDR2 FVKESK, per germline. CDR3 length equals 15 residues. Here the CDR3 DNA reads TGTGCCAGCAGCCAAGTGGGTGCAGACCAAGAGACCCAGTACTTC. This translates into CASSQVGADQETQYF.

This clonotype was observed many times. The chain recombines TRBV28 with TRBJ2-7; TRBD2 agrees at 7 bases. Trimming cost V 6 bases and J 4 bases; bases outside gene matches: 9. Germline V gene data show CDR1 as MDHEN and CDR2 as SYDVKM. The CDR3 runs to 14 residues. The CDR3 loop reads CASSPPSSGYEQYF. The CDR3 DNA is TGTGCCAGCAGCCCACCTTCTAGCGGTTACGAGCAGTACTTC.

The chain carries TRBV11-2 and TRBJ2-2; either TRBD1 or TRBD2 may fit D (5 bases each). From germline, CDR1 is SGHAT and CDR2 FQNNGV. This CDR3 has 13 amino acids. V was pared by 8 bases and J by 6 bases, with 13 bases between. The DNA of the CDR3 is TGTGCCAGCGGGGGTTTCGGACCCGGGGAGCTGTTTTTT. It encodes CASGGFGPGELFF. The full variable domain, completed using reference TRBV11-2 and TRBJ2-2, is EAGVAQSPRYKIIEKRQSVAFWCNPISGHATLYWYQQILGQGPKLLIQFQNNGVVDDSQLPKDRFSAERLKGVDSTLKIQPAKLEDSAVYLCASGGFGPGELFFGEGSRLTVL.

This clonotype has ten or more counts. The chain employs TRBV28 and TRBJ2-5; D is unresolved. The V gene's germline CDR1 is MDHEN and CDR2 SYDVKM. Trimming shortened V by 7 bases and J by 6 bases, and 21 bases separated the two germline ends. This CDR3 has 15 amino acids. In DNA form, the CDR3 reads TGTGCCAGCACTCCAGACGGGTACTCGCTGCAGACCCAGTACTTC. It yields the protein CASTPDGYSLQTQYF.

This clonotype was seen repeatedly, ten times or more. The J gene is TRBJ2-5, the V gene TRBV29-1; D might be TRBD1 or TRBD2, each matching 6 bases. The CDR3 is 13 residues long. From germline, CDR1 is SQVTM and CDR2 ANQGSEA. Deletions cut 7 bases from V and 2 bases from J, with 14 bases between. CDR3 protein: CSGLGGGQETQYF. Written as DNA, the CDR3 is TGCAGCGGACTCGGGGGCGGTCAAGAGACCCAGTACTTC.